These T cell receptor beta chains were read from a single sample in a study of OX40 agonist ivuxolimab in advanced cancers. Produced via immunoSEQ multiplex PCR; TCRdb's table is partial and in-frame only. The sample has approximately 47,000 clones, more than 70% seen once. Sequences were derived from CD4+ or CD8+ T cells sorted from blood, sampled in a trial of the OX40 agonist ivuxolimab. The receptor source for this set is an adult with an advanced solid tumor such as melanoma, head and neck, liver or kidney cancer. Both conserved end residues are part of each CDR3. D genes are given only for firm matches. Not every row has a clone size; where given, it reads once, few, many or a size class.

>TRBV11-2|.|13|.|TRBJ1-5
CASSVGDRQPQHF
TGTGCCAGCAGCGTCGGGGACCGTCAGCCCCAGCATTTT
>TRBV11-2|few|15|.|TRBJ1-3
CASSFTTPDGNTIYF
TGTGCCAGCAGCTTCACAACACCGGATGGAAACACCATATATTTT
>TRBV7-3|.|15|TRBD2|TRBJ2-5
CASSSSSGSGETQYF
TGTGCCAGCAGCTCATCGAGCGGGAGCGGTGAGACCCAGTACTTC
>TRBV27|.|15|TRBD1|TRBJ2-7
CASRGRDRGADEQYF
TGTGCCAGCAGAGGACGGGACAGGGGTGCGGACGAGCAGTACTTC
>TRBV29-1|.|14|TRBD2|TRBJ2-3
CSLLAGQSTDTQYF
TGCAGCTTGTTAGCGGGCCAAAGCACAGATACGCAGTATTTT
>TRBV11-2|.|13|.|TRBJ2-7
CASSLTFSYEQYF
TGTGCCAGCAGCTTAACGTTTTCCTACGAGCAGTACTTC
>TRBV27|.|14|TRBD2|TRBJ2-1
CASSPSGTYNEQFF
TGTGCCAGCTCCCCTAGCGGGACTTACAATGAGCAGTTCTTC
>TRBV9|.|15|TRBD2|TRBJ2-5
CASSGQGLAGETQYF
TGTGCCAGCAGCGGACAGGGACTAGCGGGAGAGACCCAGTACTTC
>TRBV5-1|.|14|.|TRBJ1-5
CASSLDGAYQPQHF
TGCGCCAGCAGCTTGGATGGAGCTTATCAGCCCCAGCATTTT
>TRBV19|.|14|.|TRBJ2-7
CASSITSAAYEQYF
TGTGCCAGTAGTATAACGAGCGCAGCCTACGAGCAGTACTTC
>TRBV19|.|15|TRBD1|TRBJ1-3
CASSIRDRGGNTIYF
TGTGCCAGTAGTATCCGGGACAGGGGAGGAAACACCATATATTTT
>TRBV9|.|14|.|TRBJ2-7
CASSVEGGADEQYF
TGTGCCAGCAGCGTAGAAGGGGGGGCAGACGAGCAGTACTTC
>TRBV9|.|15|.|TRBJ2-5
CASSAGRPLGETQYF
TGTGCCAGCAGCGCCGGTAGGCCCCTGGGGGAGACCCAGTACTTC
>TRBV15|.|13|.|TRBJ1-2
CATSRDRIYGYTF
TGTGCCACCAGCAGGGACAGAATATATGGCTACACCTTC
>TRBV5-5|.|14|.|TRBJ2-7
CASSLRLPPGEQYF
TGTGCCAGCAGCTTAAGACTACCTCCGGGGGAGCAGTACTTC
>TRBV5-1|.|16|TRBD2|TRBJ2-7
CASSLGWGGSSYEQYF
TGCGCCAGCAGCTTGGGGTGGGGCGGGAGCTCCTACGAGCAGTACTTC
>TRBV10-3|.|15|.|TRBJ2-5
CAISERGAPPQEQYF
TGTGCCATCAGTGAGAGAGGGGCCCCACCACAAGAGCAGTACTTC
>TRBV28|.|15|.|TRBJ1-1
CASSLAGAGGTEAFF
TGTGCCAGCAGCCTCGCAGGAGCGGGGGGGACTGAAGCTTTCTTT
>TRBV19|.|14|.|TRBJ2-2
CASKAGRGAGELFF
TGTGCCAGTAAAGCGGGTCGAGGGGCCGGGGAGCTGTTTTTT
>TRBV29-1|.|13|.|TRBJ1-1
CSVDKGRGTEAFF
TGCAGCGTTGATAAGGGGCGGGGAACTGAAGCTTTCTTT
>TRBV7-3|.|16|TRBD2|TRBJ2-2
CASSLAGGPLPGELFF
TGTGCCAGCAGTTTAGCGGGAGGGCCCCTCCCAGGGGAGCTGTTTTTT
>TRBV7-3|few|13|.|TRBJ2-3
CASSSTGPDTQYF
TGTGCCAGCAGCTCTACAGGGCCAGATACGCAGTATTTT
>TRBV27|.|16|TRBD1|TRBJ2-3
CASSFHRGTSTDTQYF
TGTGCCAGCAGTTTCCACAGGGGAACTAGCACAGATACGCAGTATTTT
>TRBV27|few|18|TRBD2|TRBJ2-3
CASSRQGRLAGDTDTQYF
TGTGCCAGCAGCCGTCAAGGGCGACTAGCGGGAGACACAGATACGCAGTATTTT
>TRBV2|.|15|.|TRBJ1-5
CASKRGENSNQPQHF
TGTGCCAGCAAGCGGGGAGAGAATAGCAATCAGCCCCAGCATTTT
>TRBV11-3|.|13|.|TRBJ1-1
CASSLRGDTEAFF
TGTGCCAGCAGCCTGCGGGGAGACACTGAAGCTTTCTTT
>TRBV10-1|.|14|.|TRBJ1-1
CASSESERATEAFF
TGCGCCAGCAGTGAGTCAGAGCGTGCGACTGAAGCTTTCTTT
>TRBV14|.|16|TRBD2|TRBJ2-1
CASSPRVSGRTNEQFF
TGTGCCAGCAGCCCTCGGGTTAGCGGGAGGACGAATGAGCAGTTCTTC
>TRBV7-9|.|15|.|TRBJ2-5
CASSLAGGRGETQYF
TGTGCCAGCAGCTTAGCGGGGGGCAGGGGAGAGACCCAGTACTTC
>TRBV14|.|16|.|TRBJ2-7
CASSLLPGQTFGEQYF
TGTGCCAGCAGCCTTCTTCCGGGCCAGACGTTTGGCGAGCAGTACTTC
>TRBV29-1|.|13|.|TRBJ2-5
CSVQNRVRETQYF
TGCAGCGTTCAGAACAGGGTCCGAGAGACCCAGTACTTC
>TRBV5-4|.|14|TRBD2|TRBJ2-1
CASNPTSGYNEQFF
TGTGCCAGCAACCCGACTAGCGGATACAATGAGCAGTTCTTC
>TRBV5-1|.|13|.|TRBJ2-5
CASSFGRGETQYF
TGCGCCAGCAGCTTCGGGCGAGGAGAGACCCAGTACTTC
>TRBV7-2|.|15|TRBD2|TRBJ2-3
CASSSIAGGTDTQYF
TGTGCCAGCAGCTCCATAGCGGGAGGTACAGATACGCAGTATTTT
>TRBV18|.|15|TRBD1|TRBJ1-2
CASSPLTRGQSGYTF
TGTGCCAGCTCACCCCTTACCAGGGGGCAGTCTGGCTACACCTTC
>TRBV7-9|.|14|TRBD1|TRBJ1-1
CASSLQGGNTEAFF
TGTGCCAGCAGCCTACAGGGGGGGAACACTGAAGCTTTCTTT
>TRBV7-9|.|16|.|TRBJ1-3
CASTSPWERGGNTIYF
TGTGCCAGCACCTCCCCATGGGAGAGAGGTGGAAACACCATATATTTT
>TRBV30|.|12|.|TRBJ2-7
CAWSPTSYEQYF
TGTGCCTGGAGTCCAACTTCCTACGAGCAGTACTTC
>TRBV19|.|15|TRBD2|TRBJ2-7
CASSVTSGRTYEQYF
TGTGCCAGTAGTGTAACTAGCGGGAGGACCTACGAGCAGTACTTC